One sample yielded the 3 T cell receptor beta chains listed below, sequenced in a study of blood T cell repertoires in COVID-19. Data came from immunoSEQ multiplex PCR; TCRdb stores just in-frame clones and leaves some out. The repertoire has 200,000 to 250,000 clones, 86% of them found once; the top ten carry less than 4.5%. Sequencing was carried out using PBMCs or T cells enriched from blood (not recorded which). Receptor source: a woman in her forties with acute COVID-19.

This rearrangement joins TRBV11-2 to TRBJ2-7; D call uncertain. The CDR3 runs 13 residues. The V end was cut by 1 base, the J end by 3 bases, with 7 bases between. Germline CDR1 is SGHAT and CDR2 is FQNNGV. The CDR3 region is CASSLAPLYEQYV. The CDR3 bases are TGTGCCAGCAGCTTAGCCCCACTCTACGAGCAGTACGTC.

This clone was seen a handful of times. The V call is TRBV7-6, the J call TRBJ1-3, with 7 bases matching TRBD1. Trimming removed 4 bases from V and 4 bases from J; junction bases left unmatched: 10. Germline V gives CDR1 SGHVS, CDR2 FNYEAQ. The CDR3 spans 16 residues. CDR3 residues: CASSWDSTGYGNTIYF. DNA for the CDR3: TGTGCCAGCAGCTGGGACTCGACAGGGTACGGAAACACCATATATTTT.

V is TRBV10-2 and J is TRBJ1-5, with D hard to call. The germline V gene has CDR1 WSHSY and CDR2 SAAADI. The CDR3 runs 12 residues. V was pared by 5 bases and J by 6 bases, with 8 bases between. In nucleotides, the CDR3 is TGCGCCAGCAGTCCCGCAGGTCAGCCCCAGCATTTT. This translates into CASSPAGQPQHF.